The 21 T cell receptor beta chains in this list originate from one sample, sequenced in a study of blood T cell repertoires in COVID-19. Profiled with immunoSEQ multiplex PCR; TCRdb holds only in-frame clones, not every one. This sample yields 180,000 or so clones, of which approximately 85% are seen a single time; approximately 11% belongs to the top ten. What was sequenced was peripheral blood. These receptors were taken from a human donor with active or convalescent COVID-19. The donor label of this sample is uncertain.

This sequence joins TRBV5-4 and TRBJ1-4; possible D gene TRBD1, 6 bases. Between the trimmed V and J ends, which lost 5 bases and 7 bases, there was a span of 18 bases. The CDR3 runs 15 residues. Germline CDR1 reads SGHNT; CDR2 reads YYREEE (reference sequence). For the CDR3, the DNA is TGTGCCAGCAGTTTAGAGACAGGATCGGGTGAAAAACTGTTTTTT. It codes for CASSLETGSGEKLFF.

This clone was observed a single time. The chain carries TRBV9 and TRBJ1-4; perhaps TRBD1 as D (6 bases). Trimming left V 7 bases short and J 7 bases short, with 17 bases between. Germline V CDR1 and CDR2: SGDLS, YYNGEE. The CDR3 spans 14 residues. The CDR3 DNA reads as TGTGCCAGCGCGAGGGGGGGCGCGAGTGAAAAACTGTTTTTT. Protein sequence: CASARGGASEKLFF.

The rearrangement uses TRBV25-1 and TRBJ2-5; possibly TRBD1 for D (6 bases). This CDR3 has 14 amino acids. The germline CDR1 and CDR2 sequences are MGHDK and SYGVNS. The ends were cut back, 6 bases at V and 5 bases at J, with 16 bases in the middle. CDR3 amino acids: CASRSAGAQETQYF. The CDR3 nucleotides read TGTGCCAGCAGGTCGGCAGGGGCGCAGGAGACCCAGTACTTC.

The chain combines TRBV2 with TRBJ2-5; 10 positions agree with TRBD1. Losses at the gene ends were 6 bases for V and 5 bases for J; bases not matched to a gene: 3. The CDR3 sequence is 13 residues long. CDR1 is SNHLY and CDR2 is FYNNEI in the germline V gene. As DNA, the CDR3 is TGTGCCAGCAGCCCGGACAGGGGGGAGACCCAGTACTTC. It codes for CASSPDRGETQYF.

The chain combines TRBV9 with TRBJ2-7; a weak D match, TRBD2 (7 bases). V was pared by 0 bases and J by 6 bases, with 13 bases between. CDR3 size: 14 residues. The germline gives CDR1 SGDLS, CDR2 YYNGEE. The CDR3 reads CASSVGHREGEQYF. The CDR3 nucleotides read TGTGCCAGCAGCGTAGGGCACAGGGAGGGCGAGCAGTACTTC.

The chain uses TRBV5-1 and TRBJ2-7, with 9 positions matching TRBD2. CDR3 size: 15 residues. Losses at the gene ends were 2 bases for V and 3 bases for J; bases not matched to a gene: 6. Germline loops: CDR1 SGHRS, CDR2 YFSETQ. CDR3 sequence: CASSLGLATFYEQYF. CDR3 in DNA: TGCGCCAGCAGCTTAGGACTAGCGACGTTCTACGAGCAGTACTTC.

The gene calls are TRBV11-3 and TRBJ2-1, with 9 bases identical to TRBD2. The CDR3 totals 15 residues. Germline trimming cut 1 base from V and 8 bases from J; bases unmatched to any gene: 6. Germline V gives CDR1 SGHNT, CDR2 YENEEA. The CDR3 sequence: CASSLGAGGRDEQFF. DNA for the CDR3: TGTGCCAGCAGCTTAGGTGCGGGGGGGCGTGATGAGCAGTTCTTC. The full variable domain, in which reference TRBV11-3 and TRBJ2-1 provide the parts outside the CDR3, is EAGVVQSPRYKIIEKKQPVAFWCNPISGHNTLYWYLQNLGQGPELLIRYENEEAVDDSQLPKDRFSAERLKGVDSTLKIQPAELGDSAVYLCASSLGAGGRDEQFFGPGTRLTVL.

The table lists this clone with a few counts. V is TRBV3-1 (or the pseudogene TRBV3-2) and J is TRBJ2-3; 10 bases are a match to TRBD2. The germline gives CDR1 LGHDT, CDR2 YNNKEL (reference sequence). V shed 3 bases, J shed 4 bases, and the junction held 10 bases outside the gene matches. This CDR3 is built from 17 residues. CDR3 DNA sequence: TGTGCCAGCAGCCATCCTGGGGTAGCGGGAGGCGCAGATACGCAGTATTTT. Its protein product is CASSHPGVAGGADTQYF.

The V and J genes are TRBV21-1 and TRBJ2-7; no check of the table's D call, TRBD1, against the DNA was made. TRBV21-1 has pseudogene status. The CDR3 runs to 14 residues. CDR3 sequence: CASKETGVSYEQYF. The DNA for the CDR3 is TGTGCCAGCAAAGAAACAGGGGTATCCTACGAGCAGTACTTC.

CDR3 sequence: CASSEPAGAAGEQYF. The CDR3 DNA is TGCGCCAGCAGCGAACCAGCGGGTGCGGCGGGCGAGCAGTACTTC. J is TRBJ2-7 and V is TRBV5-1; maybe TRBD2 (6 bases). CDR1 is SGHRS and CDR2 is YFSETQ in the germline V gene. This CDR3 is built from 15 residues. V was trimmed by 4 bases and J by 6 bases, leaving 20 bases between them.

DNA for the CDR3: TGTGCCAGCAGTGAAGTGTATAGTTATGGCTACACCTTC. It encodes CASSEVYSYGYTF. The chain recombines TRBV6-1 with TRBJ1-2; D gene uncertain. Between the trimmed V and J ends, which lost 1 base and 5 bases, there was a span of 8 bases. From germline, CDR1 is MNHNS and CDR2 SASEGT. This CDR3 has 13 residues.

There are a few counts of this clone. V and J are TRBV9 and TRBJ1-2, with 9 positions matching TRBD1. Germline V lookup: CDR1 SGDLS, CDR2 YYNGEE. The CDR3 is made up of 15 amino acids. Trimming took 4 bases from V and 4 from J; bases not matched to a gene: 8. The CDR3 loop reads CASSTHRGLSYGYTF. The CDR3 DNA is TGTGCCAGCAGCACCCACAGGGGGCTCAGCTATGGCTACACCTTC.

J is TRBJ2-1 and V is TRBV11-3, with TRBD1 matching over 9 bases. The trim removed 6 bases at V and 0 bases at J, leaving 9 bases unmatched. Germline V gives CDR1 SGHNT, CDR2 YENEEA. CDR3 length: 17 amino acids. The DNA for the CDR3 is TGTGCCAGCAGACAGGGGGCGGGGGAGGCCTCCTACAATGAGCAGTTCTTC. Its translation: CASRQGAGEASYNEQFF.

The rearrangement joins TRBV7-2 to TRBJ2-3; a possible D gene is TRBD2 (6 bases). The CDR3 sequence is 14 residues long. The V end was cut by 3 bases, the J end by 4 bases, with 11 bases between. CDR1 is SGHTA and CDR2 is FQGNSA in the germline V gene. CDR3 sequence (DNA): TGTGCCAGCAGCTTGGAGGGGAGAGCAGATACGCAGTATTTT. It specifies CASSLEGRADTQYF.

This chain uses TRBV30 with TRBJ1-5; the D gene is possibly TRBD1 (5 bases). CDR1 is GTSNPN, CDR2 SVGIG, per germline (reference sequence). V was pared by 5 bases and J by 2 bases, with 10 bases between. The CDR3 runs 13 residues. The CDR3 nucleotides read TGTGCCTGGGCAGGGAAGGGCAATCAGCCCCAGCATTTT. Its protein product is CAWAGKGNQPQHF.

This chain joins TRBV28 and TRBJ1-1; 9 bases line up with TRBD1. V lost 6 bases to trimming and J lost 1 base; unmatched junction nucleotides: 9. This CDR3 has 16 amino acids. CDR1 is MDHEN, CDR2 SYDVKM, per germline. CDR3 sequence reads: CASRDLGTGRNTEAFF. In nucleotides, the CDR3 is TGTGCCAGCAGAGATCTCGGGACAGGGAGGAACACTGAAGCTTTCTTT.

This sequence joins TRBV11-1 and TRBJ1-6, with D tentatively TRBD1 (6 bases). V gave up 5 bases and J gave up 0 bases, with 11 bases separating them. Germline V gene sequence: CDR1 SGHAT, CDR2 FQDESV (reference sequence). This CDR3 contains 16 residues. In nucleotides, the CDR3 is TGTGCCAGCAGCCGTGGACAGAGCTCCTATAATTCACCCCTCCACTTT. Its protein is CASSRGQSSYNSPLHF.

About this clone itself: The junction and the germline gene differ at one end; a read error may be behind it. The chain uses TRBV4-2 and TRBJ2-7; TRBD2 matches at 11 bases. The CDR3 extends over 15 amino acids. The V gene's germline CDR1 is LGHNA and CDR2 YNFKEQ. The CDR3 sequence is CASSQADSGTSGFQF. In DNA, the CDR3 is TGTGCCAGCAGCCAAGCGGATTCCGGGACTAGCGGTTTTCAATTC.

V usage is TRBV7-3 and J usage is TRBJ1-1; possibly TRBD1 for D (5 bases). Germline loops: CDR1 SGHTA, CDR2 FQGTGA. The CDR3 consists of 15 residues. Deletions cut 4 bases from V and 2 bases from J, with 14 bases between. The CDR3 reads CASSSGRGTNTEAFF. The CDR3, as DNA: TGTGCCAGCAGCTCCGGACGCGGGACCAACACTGAAGCTTTCTTT.

The chain is built from TRBV3-1 (or the pseudogene TRBV3-2) and TRBJ2-7, with 14 bases fitting TRBD2. Per germline, CDR1 LGHDT and CDR2 YNNKEL (reference sequence). The CDR3 contains 14 residues. The V and J ends lost 6 bases and 3 bases, in that order; junction bases with no gene match: 1. CDR3 in amino acids: CASRGTSGSYEQYF. CDR3 DNA: TGTGCCAGCAGGGGGACTAGCGGGAGCTACGAGCAGTACTTC.

The genes are TRBV2 and TRBJ2-2, with D perhaps matching TRBD1 (5 bases). CDR1 and CDR2 (germline): SNHLY, FYNNEI. This CDR3 spans 14 amino acids. The germline V and J ends were trimmed by 11 bases and 0 bases, with 13 bases remaining between them. CDR3 sequence reads: CAGTQEANTGELFF. The CDR3 DNA is TGTGCCGGAACACAGGAAGCGAACACCGGGGAGCTGTTTTTT.